Each of the 27 T cell receptor beta chains below was sequenced from the same sample in a study of blood T cell repertoires in COVID-19. Clones were sequenced by immunoSEQ multiplex PCR, and TCRdb holds only the in-frame ones, with some missing. The repertoire has about 400,000 clones, around 90% of them found once; the top ten carry 2% to 2.5%. The sample taken for sequencing was PBMCs or T cells enriched from blood (not recorded which). The receptors were gathered from a woman aged 40-49 years with acute COVID-19.

The V call is TRBV6-6, the J call TRBJ1-1; 7 bases match TRBD1. Trimming cost V 6 bases and J 2 bases; bases outside gene matches: 12. There are 16 residues in the CDR3. Germline V gene lookup returns CDR1 MNHNY and CDR2 SVGAGI (reference sequence). CDR3 in DNA: TGTGCCAGCAGGCCTACCGGAGGGGGCGCAAACACTGAAGCTTTCTTT. Amino acid sequence: CASRPTGGGANTEAFF.

The rearrangement uses TRBV19 and TRBJ2-7; D is perhaps TRBD2 (8 bases). V dropped 3 bases and J dropped 6 bases, with 18 bases sitting between them. CDR1 and CDR2 from the germline V gene are LNHDA and SQIVND (reference sequence). CDR3 size: 15 residues. The CDR3 nucleotides read TGTGCCAGTAGTATTGTTAGCGGGGCAGGGGGCGAGCAGTACTTC. This gives the protein CASSIVSGAGGEQYF.

This chain connects TRBV24-1 to TRBJ1-5; 9 positions agree with TRBD1. This CDR3 has 16 amino acids. J gave up 4 bases and V 9 bases, and 12 bases lay outside the gene matches. Germline lookup yields CDR1 KGHDR and CDR2 SFDVKD. The chain's CDR3 is CATRRGGTGKNQPQHF. The DNA of the CDR3 is TGTGCCACCCGGAGAGGAGGGACAGGGAAAAATCAGCCCCAGCATTTT.

This chain connects TRBV30 to TRBJ1-1; 7 nucleotides match TRBD1. The V gene's germline CDR1 is GTSNPN and CDR2 SVGIG (reference sequence). The CDR3 contains 13 residues. The ends lost 0 bases at V and 3 bases at J; junction bases unmatched: 1. The CDR3 DNA is TGTGCCTGGAGTGTCAGGGGGGACACTGAAGCTTTCTTT. Translating gives CAWSVRGDTEAFF.

The V gene is TRBV2, the J gene TRBJ1-2; TRBD1 aligns across 7 bases. The trim removed 5 bases at V and 8 bases at J, leaving 11 bases unmatched. Per the germline V gene, CDR1 is SNHLY and CDR2 is FYNNEI. The CDR3 is made up of 14 amino acids. CDR3 coding DNA: TGTGCCAGCAGTACGACACAGGGGTTCGAAGGCTACACCTTC. Its translation: CASSTTQGFEGYTF. Supplemented by reference TRBV2 and TRBJ1-2, the full variable domain reads EPEVTQTPSHQVTQMGQEVILRCVPISNHLYFYWYRQILGQKVEFLVSFYNNEISEKSEIFDDQFSVERPDGSNFTLKIRSTKLEDSAMYFCASSTTQGFEGYTFGSGTRLTVV.

This chain connects TRBV30 to TRBJ1-3; D gene ambiguous. The CDR3 sequence is 17 residues long. Trimming stripped 4 bases from V and 0 bases from J, with 19 bases between. Germline assignment: CDR1 GTSNPN and CDR2 SVGIG (reference sequence). The CDR3 DNA sequence: TGTGCCTGGACTCCCGCACCCTACTCGTCCTCTGGAAACACCATATATTTT. Translated: CAWTPAPYSSSGNTIYF.

The rearrangement joins TRBV2 to TRBJ2-3, with 9 positions matching TRBD1. The CDR3 is 14 amino acids. Trimming took 10 bases from V and 3 from J; bases not matched to a gene: 8. Germline V lookup: CDR1 SNHLY, CDR2 FYNNEI. CDR3 coding DNA: TGTGCCACAAGCCGGGACAGGGCGACAGATACGCAGTATTTT. This gives the protein CATSRDRATDTQYF.

On this clone: Compared with germline, one end of the junction differs, possibly owing to a read error. The chain has TRBV7-2 and TRBJ2-7, with D hard to call. Germline V gene data show CDR1 as SGHTA and CDR2 as FQGNSA. The CDR3 covers 14 residues. CDR3 residues: CASRPNTVGLEYDF. CDR3 in DNA: TGTGCCAGCAGGCCCAATACGGTCGGCCTAGAGTACGACTTC.

The chain carries TRBV5-4 and TRBJ2-3; 8 bases agree with TRBD2. The CDR3 consists of 16 residues. Germline values: CDR1 SGHNT, CDR2 YYREEE (reference sequence). V gave up 1 base and J gave up 6 bases; unmatched junction bases: 10. The CDR3 DNA reads TGTGCCAGCAGCTTGCGGCCGGGGGGGGCCGGGGATACGCAGTATTTT. This codes for CASSLRPGGAGDTQYF.

The genes are TRBV6-6 and TRBJ1-2; D ambiguous. The CDR3 runs to 14 residues. Trimming removed 2 bases at V and 0 bases at J, with 7 bases between. Germline assignment: CDR1 MNHNY and CDR2 SVGAGI (reference sequence). The CDR3, as DNA: TGTGCCAGCAGTTACGGTGCGACTAACTATGGCTACACCTTC. Translating gives CASSYGATNYGYTF.

The chain carries TRBV15 and TRBJ2-7; 8 positions match TRBD2. Germline CDR1 reads LNHNV; CDR2 reads YYDKDF (reference sequence). Unmatched junction bases numbered 9, after V lost 6 bases and J lost 2 bases. There are 15 residues in the CDR3. CDR3 bases: TGTGCCACCAGGAATGAAGCGGGGGCTCCCTACGAGCAGTACTTC. Its translation is CATRNEAGAPYEQYF.

The V call is TRBV5-1, the J call TRBJ2-7; 10 bases match TRBD2. Germline-derived CDR1 and CDR2 are SGHRS and YFSETQ. The ends lost 4 bases at V and 4 bases at J; junction bases unmatched: 8. The CDR3 is 15 amino acids. The chain's CDR3 is CASSAGSGGAYEQYF. The CDR3 DNA reads TGCGCCAGCAGCGCTGGGAGCGGGGGGGCTTACGAGCAGTACTTC.

The gene calls are TRBV24-1 and TRBJ1-4, with D possibly being TRBD1 (6 bases). CDR1 is KGHDR, CDR2 SFDVKD, per germline. This CDR3 region has 19 residues. V lost 7 bases to trimming and J lost 0 bases, with 23 bases between them. The CDR3 protein is CATSRTDATRFATNEKLFF. The CDR3 DNA reads TGTGCCACCAGCCGGACAGACGCCACCAGATTTGCAACTAATGAAAAACTGTTTTTT.

Only one count was recorded for this clone. The chain links TRBV5-1 to TRBJ2-2, with D perhaps TRBD2 (6 bases). This CDR3 region has 14 residues. Trimming took off 0 bases at V and 6 bases at J, with 9 bases between the two ends. Per the germline V gene, CDR1 is SGHRS and CDR2 is YFSETQ. CDR3 loop: CASSLGWGAGELFF. The CDR3 DNA reads TGCGCCAGCAGCTTGGGATGGGGGGCCGGGGAGCTGTTTTTT.

The chain recombines TRBV6-1 with TRBJ2-1; no reliable D call. Germline CDR1 is MNHNS and CDR2 is SASEGT. There are 11 residues in the CDR3. V gave up 4 bases and J gave up 10 bases, with 8 bases separating them. As DNA, the CDR3 is TGTGCCAGCAGTGTTCTCCGGGAGCAGTTCTTC. Translation: CASSVLREQFF.

The V call is TRBV3-1 (or the pseudogene TRBV3-2), the J call TRBJ2-5; 8 bases line up with TRBD2. Germline V gives CDR1 LGHDT, CDR2 YNNKEL (reference sequence). CDR3 length equals 15 residues. Trimming removed 4 bases from V and 5 bases from J; junction bases left unmatched: 9. The CDR3 sequence is CASSLTGTSWETQYF. The DNA for the CDR3 is TGTGCCAGCAGCCTGACCGGGACTAGTTGGGAGACCCAGTACTTC.

The V and J genes are TRBV5-4 and TRBJ1-1, with D possibly TRBD1 on 5 matching bases. Germline lookup yields CDR1 SGHNT and CDR2 YYREEE (reference sequence). V dropped 1 base and J dropped 3 bases, with 10 bases sitting between them. CDR3 length: 14 residues. CDR3 bases: TGTGCCAGCAGCTTGACCCTCAGGGACACTGAAGCTTTCTTT. It encodes CASSLTLRDTEAFF.

V usage is TRBV5-1 and J usage is TRBJ1-1; tentatively, D is TRBD1 (6 bases). Trimming shortened V by 2 bases and J by 4 bases, and 6 bases separated the two germline ends. This CDR3 has 12 residues. The germline V gene has CDR1 SGHRS and CDR2 YFSETQ. CDR3 sequence reads: CASSFRGTEAFF. Here the CDR3 DNA reads TGCGCCAGCAGCTTCAGGGGCACTGAAGCTTTCTTT.

The gene calls are TRBV6-5 and TRBJ1-5; 8 bases align to TRBD1. The germline gives CDR1 MNHEY, CDR2 SVGAGI. The J segment lost 5 bases and the V segment lost 6 bases, leaving 9 bases of the junction unmatched. The CDR3 has 15 residues. The CDR3 sequence is CASRRQGFGDQPQHF. CDR3 DNA: TGTGCCAGCAGACGACAGGGGTTCGGCGATCAGCCCCAGCATTTT.

V gene TRBV24-1 combines with J gene TRBJ1-2; TRBD1 is a possible D gene (5 bases). The germline CDR1 and CDR2 sequences are KGHDR and SFDVKD. V dropped 3 bases and J dropped 6 bases, with 10 bases sitting between them. The CDR3 loop spans 13 amino acids. CDR3 in amino acids: CATSDPGHHGYTF. CDR3 coding DNA: TGTGCCACCAGTGATCCCGGACATCATGGCTACACCTTC.

V and J are TRBV4-2 and TRBJ2-2, with D possibly matching TRBD1 (6 bases). V dropped 1 base and J dropped 2 bases, with 11 bases sitting between them. This CDR3 spans 16 amino acids. Germline values: CDR1 LGHNA, CDR2 YNFKEQ. The CDR3 nucleotides are TGTGCCAGCAGCCAAGGGAAACAGGGTAACACCGGGGAGCTGTTTTTT. It encodes CASSQGKQGNTGELFF.

CDR3 nucleotide sequence: TGTGCCAGCAGTAACAGGGGGAACACCGGGGAGCTGTTTTTT. This encodes CASSNRGNTGELFF. The gene calls are TRBV6-5 and TRBJ2-2; the match to TRBD1 covers 7 bases. J lost 1 base, V lost 5 bases, and 1 base had no gene match. CDR3 length: 14 amino acids. Germline V gene sequence: CDR1 MNHEY, CDR2 SVGAGI.

Turning to this clone: The sample carries other DNA sequences with the same CDR3. The genes are TRBV5-1 and TRBJ1-1, with TRBD1 matching 8 bases. The germline CDR1 and CDR2 sequences are SGHRS and YFSETQ. The CDR3 is 15 residues long. Trimming cost V 0 bases and J 1 base; bases outside gene matches: 2. The CDR3 spells CASSLGQGRNTEAFF. The CDR3, as DNA: TGCGCCAGCAGCTTGGGACAGGGGCGGAACACTGAAGCTTTCTTT.

The CDR3, as DNA: TGCGCCAGCAGTCAATGGCTAGCGGGGGGTTATAGCACAGATACGCAGTATTTT. This codes for CASSQWLAGGYSTDTQYF. The chain carries TRBV23-1 and TRBJ2-3; TRBD2 aligns across 11 bases. TRBV23-1 is noted as an ORF with a role that remains uncertain. V lost 1 base and J lost 0; bases outside the gene matches: 6. The CDR3 is 18 amino acids.

The V gene is TRBV12-3 or TRBV12-4, the J gene TRBJ2-7, with D tentatively TRBD1 (6 bases). V lost 6 bases, J lost 4 bases, and 13 bases lay in between. This CDR3 has 13 residues. The CDR3 loop is CASRNTGRYEQYF. The CDR3 region has the DNA TGTGCCAGCAGAAATACAGGGAGATACGAGCAGTACTTC.

J is TRBJ2-7 and V is TRBV9, with 10 bases identical to TRBD2. There are 15 residues in the CDR3. CDR1 SGDLS and CDR2 YYNGEE come from the germline V gene. Trimming removed 2 bases from V and 0 bases from J; junction bases left unmatched: 2. CDR3 DNA: TGTGCCAGCAGCGTTAGCGGGGGGCTCTCCTACGAGCAGTACTTC. Residues: CASSVSGGLSYEQYF.

The chain recombines TRBV6-2 or TRBV6-3 with TRBJ2-3; TRBD2 is a possible D gene (5 bases). V shed 2 bases and J shed 1 base, with 7 bases lying between them. Germline V gene data show CDR1 as MNHEY and CDR2 as SVGEGT. The CDR3 is 14 residues long. The CDR3 DNA follows: TGTGCCAGCAGTTACCGGCGGGGCACAGATACGCAGTATTTT. This codes for CASSYRRGTDTQYF.